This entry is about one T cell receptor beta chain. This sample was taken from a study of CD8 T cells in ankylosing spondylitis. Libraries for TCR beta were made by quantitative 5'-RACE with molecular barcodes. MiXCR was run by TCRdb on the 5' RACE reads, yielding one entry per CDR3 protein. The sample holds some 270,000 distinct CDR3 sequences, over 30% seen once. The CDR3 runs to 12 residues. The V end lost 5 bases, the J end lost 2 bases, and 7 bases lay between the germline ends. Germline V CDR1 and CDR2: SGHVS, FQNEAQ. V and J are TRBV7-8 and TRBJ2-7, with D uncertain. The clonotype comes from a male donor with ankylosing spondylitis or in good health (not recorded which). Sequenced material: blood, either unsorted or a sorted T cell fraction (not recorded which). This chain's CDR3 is CASSPTTYEQYF. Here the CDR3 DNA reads TGTGCCAGCAGCCCGACCACCTACGAGCAGTACTTC.